The present entry profiles one T cell receptor (beta chain) with its context. This sample stems from a study of PD-L1 blockade in urothelial cancer. Study overall: The year 2014 saw patients start atezolizumab, 1,200 mg intravenously every 3 weeks.

Here immunoSEQ multiplex PCR was the method, and the copy in TCRdb shows in-frame clones only, minus some. The sample has tens of thousands of clones; 70% to 90% are singletons. Time point specified: pretreatment peripheral blood. V lost 0 bases to trimming and J lost 7 bases; unmatched junction nucleotides: 9. CDR3 length: 17 residues. CDR1 is LNHDA, CDR2 SQIVND, per germline (reference sequence). The V gene is TRBV19, the J gene TRBJ1-6; TRBD1 matches 7 bases. Here the sequenced sample was PBMCs, taken around atezolizumab (anti-PD-L1) treatment. This TCR came from a man aged 55 to 69 with urothelial cancer. As DNA, the CDR3 is TGTGCCAGTAGTATAGACCTCCAGGGGGTGAGGAATTCACCCCTCCACTTT. It is translated as CASSIDLQGVRNSPLHF.